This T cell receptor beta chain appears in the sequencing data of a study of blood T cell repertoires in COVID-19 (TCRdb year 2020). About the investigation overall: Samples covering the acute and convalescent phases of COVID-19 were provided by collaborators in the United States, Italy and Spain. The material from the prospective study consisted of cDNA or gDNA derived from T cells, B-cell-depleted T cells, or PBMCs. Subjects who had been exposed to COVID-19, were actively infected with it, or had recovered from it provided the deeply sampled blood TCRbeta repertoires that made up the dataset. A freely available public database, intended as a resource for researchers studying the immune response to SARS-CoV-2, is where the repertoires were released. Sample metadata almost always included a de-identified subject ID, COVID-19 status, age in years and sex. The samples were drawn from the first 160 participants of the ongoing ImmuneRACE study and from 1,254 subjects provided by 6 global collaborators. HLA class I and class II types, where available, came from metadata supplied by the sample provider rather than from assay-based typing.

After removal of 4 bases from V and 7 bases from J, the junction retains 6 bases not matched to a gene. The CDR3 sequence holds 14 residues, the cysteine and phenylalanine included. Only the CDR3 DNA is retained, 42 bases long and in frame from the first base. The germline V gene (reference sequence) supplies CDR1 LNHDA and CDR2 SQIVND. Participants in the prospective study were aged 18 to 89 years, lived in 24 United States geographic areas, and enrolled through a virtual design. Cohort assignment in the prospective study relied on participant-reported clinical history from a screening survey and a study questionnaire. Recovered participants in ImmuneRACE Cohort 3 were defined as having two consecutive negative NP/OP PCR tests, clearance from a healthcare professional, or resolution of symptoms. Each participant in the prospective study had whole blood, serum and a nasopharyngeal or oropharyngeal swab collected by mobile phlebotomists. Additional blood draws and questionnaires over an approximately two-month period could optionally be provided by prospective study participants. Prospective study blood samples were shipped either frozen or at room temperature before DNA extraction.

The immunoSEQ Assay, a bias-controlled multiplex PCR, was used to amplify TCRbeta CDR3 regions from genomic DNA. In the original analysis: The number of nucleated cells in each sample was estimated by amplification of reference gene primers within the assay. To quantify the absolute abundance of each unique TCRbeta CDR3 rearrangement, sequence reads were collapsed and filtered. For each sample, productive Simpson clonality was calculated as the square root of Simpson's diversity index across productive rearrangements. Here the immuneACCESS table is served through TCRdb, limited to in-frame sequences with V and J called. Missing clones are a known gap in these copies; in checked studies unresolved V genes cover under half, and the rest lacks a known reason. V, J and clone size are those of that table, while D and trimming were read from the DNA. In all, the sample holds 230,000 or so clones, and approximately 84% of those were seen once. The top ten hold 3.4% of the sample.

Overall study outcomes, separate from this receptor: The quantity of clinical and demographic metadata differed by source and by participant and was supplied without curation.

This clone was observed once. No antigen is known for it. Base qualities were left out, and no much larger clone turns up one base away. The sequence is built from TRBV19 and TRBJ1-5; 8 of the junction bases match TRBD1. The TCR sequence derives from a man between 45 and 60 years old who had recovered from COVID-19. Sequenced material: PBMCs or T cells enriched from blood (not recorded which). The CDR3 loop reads CASSTTGDGQPQHF. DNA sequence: TGTGCCAGTAGTACGACAGGGGACGGGCAGCCCCAGCATTTT.